This is a list of T cell receptor beta chains from one sample in a study of siplizumab effects on memory and regulatory T cells. Here immunoSEQ multiplex PCR was the method, and the copy in TCRdb shows in-frame clones only, minus some. Of around 100,000 clones in the sample, 80% to 95% were seen once. Sequencing input: CD4+ T cells sorted from blood. The receptors come from a human donor in good health. CDR3s include the opening cysteine and the closing phenylalanine or tryptophan. D genes are given only for firm matches. Size is omitted from some rows. Given values are once, few, many or a class for expanded clones.

abundance: NA; j_gene: TRBJ1-5; v_gene: TRBV6-1; d_gene: NA; CDR3aa: CASTQGDQPQHF; CDR3nt: TGTGCCAGCACACAGGGCGATCAGCCCCAGCATTTT
abundance: NA; j_gene: TRBJ2-1; v_gene: TRBV7-2; d_gene: NA; CDR3aa: CASSFTGNTYNEQFF; CDR3nt: TGTGCCAGCAGCTTTACGGGGAATACCTACAATGAGCAGTTCTTC
abundance: NA; j_gene: TRBJ2-3; v_gene: TRBV5-4; d_gene: TRBD2; CDR3aa: CASTPSGRTLTDTQYF; CDR3nt: TGTGCCAGCACCCCTAGCGGGAGGACACTCACAGATACGCAGTATTTT
abundance: NA; j_gene: TRBJ2-2; v_gene: TRBV6-1; d_gene: TRBD1; CDR3aa: CASFTGQGGTGELFF; CDR3nt: TGTGCCAGCTTTACGGGACAGGGAGGTACCGGGGAGCTGTTTTTT
abundance: NA; j_gene: TRBJ1-1; v_gene: TRBV11-2; d_gene: NA; CDR3aa: CASNSDTEAFF; CDR3nt: TGTGCCAGCAACAGTGACACTGAAGCTTTCTTT
abundance: NA; j_gene: TRBJ2-5; v_gene: TRBV30; d_gene: NA; CDR3aa: CAWRQSQGTQYF; CDR3nt: TGTGCCTGGAGACAGAGCCAAGGGACCCAGTACTTC
abundance: NA; j_gene: TRBJ1-1; v_gene: TRBV19; d_gene: NA; CDR3aa: CASGVVGTVKNTEAFF; CDR3nt: TGTGCCAGTGGAGTCGTGGGAACCGTCAAGAACACTGAAGCTTTCTTT
abundance: NA; j_gene: TRBJ2-1; v_gene: TRBV2; d_gene: TRBD2; CDR3aa: CASNQRGYIEQFF; CDR3nt: TGTGCCAGCAATCAGCGGGGGTACATTGAGCAGTTCTTC
abundance: NA; j_gene: TRBJ2-7; v_gene: TRBV27; d_gene: NA; CDR3aa: CASRPWESGYEQYF; CDR3nt: TGTGCCAGCAGGCCATGGGAATCGGGCTACGAGCAGTACTTC
abundance: NA; j_gene: TRBJ1-5; v_gene: TRBV11-2; d_gene: NA; CDR3aa: CASSSPQGPSNQPQHF; CDR3nt: TGTGCCAGCAGCTCCCCACAGGGACCGAGCAATCAGCCCCAGCATTTT
abundance: few; j_gene: TRBJ1-2; v_gene: TRBV28; d_gene: NA; CDR3aa: CASSRFSGYTF; CDR3nt: TGTGCCAGCAGTAGGTTCTCTGGCTACACCTTC
abundance: few; j_gene: TRBJ2-4; v_gene: TRBV10-2; d_gene: NA; CDR3aa: CASSELQGGDIQYF; CDR3nt: TGCGCCAGCAGTGAGTTACAGGGTGGCGACATTCAGTACTTC
abundance: NA; j_gene: TRBJ2-1; v_gene: TRBV5-5; d_gene: TRBD2; CDR3aa: CASSSPGIAGDNEQFF; CDR3nt: TGTGCCAGCAGCTCCCCGGGAATAGCGGGAGACAATGAGCAGTTCTTC
abundance: NA; j_gene: TRBJ1-2; v_gene: TRBV9; d_gene: TRBD1; CDR3aa: CASSAQQGGVGYTF; CDR3nt: TGTGCCAGCAGCGCGCAACAGGGGGGCGTTGGCTACACCTTC
abundance: once; j_gene: TRBJ1-2; v_gene: TRBV7-9; d_gene: TRBD1; CDR3aa: CASSRDRAVNYGYTF; CDR3nt: TGTGCCAGCAGCCGTGACAGGGCGGTTAACTATGGCTACACCTTC
abundance: NA; j_gene: TRBJ2-2; v_gene: TRBV5-8; d_gene: NA; CDR3aa: CASSQRTGELFF; CDR3nt: TGTGCCAGCAGCCAACGTACCGGGGAGCTGTTTTTT
abundance: NA; j_gene: TRBJ2-1; v_gene: TRBV30; d_gene: TRBD2; CDR3aa: CAWTRRLAENNEQFF; CDR3nt: TGTGCCTGGACCAGACGACTAGCGGAGAACAATGAGCAGTTCTTC
abundance: NA; j_gene: TRBJ1-2; v_gene: TRBV20-1; d_gene: NA; CDR3aa: CSARQGYGYTF; CDR3nt: TGCAGTGCTAGACAGGGCTATGGCTACACCTTC
abundance: NA; j_gene: TRBJ2-3; v_gene: TRBV4-1; d_gene: NA; CDR3aa: CASSLLALDTDTQYF; CDR3nt: TGCGCCAGCAGTCTCCTAGCGCTAGACACAGATACGCAGTATTTT
abundance: NA; j_gene: TRBJ2-7; v_gene: TRBV18; d_gene: NA; CDR3aa: CASSPFDRNEQYF; CDR3nt: TGTGCCAGCTCACCATTCGACAGGAACGAGCAGTACTTC
abundance: NA; j_gene: TRBJ1-6; v_gene: TRBV6-1; d_gene: NA; CDR3aa: CASSESIGTPNSPLHF; CDR3nt: TGTGCCAGCAGTGAAAGTATTGGGACTCCAAATTCACCCCTCCACTTT
abundance: NA; j_gene: TRBJ1-5; v_gene: TRBV5-8; d_gene: NA; CDR3aa: CASSLWAGGNSNQPQHF; CDR3nt: TGTGCCAGCAGCCTGTGGGCGGGGGGAAATAGCAATCAGCCCCAGCATTTT
abundance: NA; j_gene: TRBJ1-3; v_gene: TRBV5-1; d_gene: NA; CDR3aa: CASRLDGNSGNTIYF; CDR3nt: TGCGCCAGCAGACTTGACGGCAACTCTGGAAACACCATATATTTT
abundance: NA; j_gene: TRBJ1-1; v_gene: TRBV6-1; d_gene: TRBD1; CDR3aa: CASGGQGAFF; CDR3nt: TGTGCCAGCGGGGGACAGGGGGCTTTCTTT
abundance: NA; j_gene: TRBJ1-2; v_gene: TRBV30; d_gene: NA; CDR3aa: CAWSNGGGFGGYTF; CDR3nt: TGTGCCTGGAGCAACGGCGGGGGGTTTGGAGGCTACACCTTC
abundance: NA; j_gene: TRBJ2-5; v_gene: TRBV30; d_gene: TRBD2; CDR3aa: CAWSAPPGLAGKETQYF; CDR3nt: TGTGCCTGGAGTGCGCCCCCGGGACTAGCGGGAAAAGAGACCCAGTACTTC
abundance: NA; j_gene: TRBJ2-7; v_gene: TRBV11-2; d_gene: NA; CDR3aa: CASSLGTGKDEQYF; CDR3nt: TGTGCCAGCAGCTTAGGAACAGGGAAAGACGAGCAGTACTTC
abundance: few; j_gene: TRBJ1-5; v_gene: TRBV28; d_gene: NA; CDR3aa: CASSPVRPDNQPQHF; CDR3nt: TGTGCCAGCAGTCCAGTACGACCGGACAATCAGCCCCAGCATTTT
abundance: NA; j_gene: TRBJ2-7; v_gene: TRBV28; d_gene: TRBD1; CDR3aa: CASSGSGTGTDEQYF; CDR3nt: TGTGCCAGCAGCGGCTCCGGGACAGGGACTGACGAGCAGTACTTC
abundance: NA; j_gene: TRBJ2-5; v_gene: TRBV19; d_gene: NA; CDR3aa: CASSIMETQYF; CDR3nt: TGTGCCAGTAGTATCATGGAGACCCAGTACTTC
abundance: NA; j_gene: TRBJ2-3; v_gene: TRBV5-1; d_gene: NA; CDR3aa: CASRLRDTQYF; CDR3nt: TGCGCCAGCAGGCTGCGGGATACGCAGTATTTT
abundance: NA; j_gene: TRBJ2-1; v_gene: TRBV6-5; d_gene: TRBD2; CDR3aa: CASSQSGRVGNEQFF; CDR3nt: TGTGCCAGCAGTCAGAGCGGGAGGGTTGGCAATGAGCAGTTCTTC
abundance: NA; j_gene: TRBJ2-3; v_gene: TRBV11-2; d_gene: TRBD2; CDR3aa: CASSATALAGGFSDTQYF; CDR3nt: TGTGCCAGCAGCGCGACAGCCCTAGCGGGAGGATTTTCAGATACGCAGTATTTT
abundance: NA; j_gene: TRBJ2-7; v_gene: TRBV5-8; d_gene: NA; CDR3aa: CASSKGHVPYEQYF; CDR3nt: TGTGCCAGCAGCAAGGGACACGTACCCTACGAGCAGTACTTC
abundance: NA; j_gene: TRBJ1-1; v_gene: TRBV10-2; d_gene: NA; CDR3aa: CASSEWSGQMNTEAFF; CDR3nt: TGCGCCAGCAGTGAGTGGAGTGGGCAGATGAACACTGAAGCTTTCTTT
abundance: NA; j_gene: TRBJ1-2; v_gene: TRBV6-5; d_gene: NA; CDR3aa: CASFPGVGHGYTF; CDR3nt: TGTGCCAGCTTCCCGGGGGTTGGGCATGGCTACACCTTC
abundance: NA; j_gene: TRBJ2-2; v_gene: TRBV5-4; d_gene: TRBD2; CDR3aa: CASSLIAGVHGELFF; CDR3nt: TGTGCCAGCAGCTTGATAGCGGGAGTACACGGGGAGCTGTTTTTT
abundance: NA; j_gene: TRBJ2-5; v_gene: TRBV6-5; d_gene: TRBD1; CDR3aa: CASSYSTGYETQYF; CDR3nt: TGTGCCAGCAGTTACTCGACAGGGTACGAGACCCAGTACTTC
abundance: NA; j_gene: TRBJ2-3; v_gene: TRBV7-7; d_gene: NA; CDR3aa: CASSLGSGSTDTQYF; CDR3nt: TGTGCCAGCAGCTTAGGAAGCGGTAGCACAGATACGCAGTATTTT
abundance: NA; j_gene: TRBJ2-7; v_gene: TRBV5-8; d_gene: NA; CDR3aa: CASGAARGVRAEQYF; CDR3nt: TGTGCCAGCGGCGCGGCCCGGGGTGTTAGGGCCGAGCAGTACTTC
abundance: NA; j_gene: TRBJ2-4; v_gene: TRBV9; d_gene: NA; CDR3aa: CASSASAGYSTRNIQYF; CDR3nt: TGTGCCAGCAGCGCCTCTGCGGGCTATTCTACAAGAAACATTCAGTACTTC
abundance: NA; j_gene: TRBJ2-7; v_gene: TRBV10-1; d_gene: NA; CDR3aa: CASSKSSGYEQYF; CDR3nt: TGCGCCAGCAGTAAGTCATCGGGCTACGAGCAGTACTTC
abundance: NA; j_gene: TRBJ2-1; v_gene: TRBV5-1; d_gene: TRBD2; CDR3aa: CASSLTSGSADEQFF; CDR3nt: TGCGCCAGCAGCCTCACTAGCGGGAGTGCCGATGAGCAGTTCTTC
abundance: NA; j_gene: TRBJ2-7; v_gene: TRBV7-9; d_gene: TRBD2; CDR3aa: CASSLDGGGRTYEQYF; CDR3nt: TGTGCCAGCAGCTTAGATGGCGGCGGGAGGACCTACGAGCAGTACTTC
abundance: NA; j_gene: TRBJ2-2; v_gene: TRBV29-1; d_gene: NA; CDR3aa: CSVEDGGEFTGELFF; CDR3nt: TGCAGCGTTGAAGACGGTGGGGAATTCACCGGGGAGCTGTTTTTT
abundance: NA; j_gene: TRBJ2-6; v_gene: TRBV4-1; d_gene: TRBD1; CDR3aa: CASSQDGYRGQSGANVLTF; CDR3nt: TGCGCCAGCAGCCAAGATGGATACAGGGGTCAATCTGGGGCCAACGTCCTGACTTTC
abundance: NA; j_gene: TRBJ2-7; v_gene: TRBV19; d_gene: NA; CDR3aa: CASSIGPGGSEQYF; CDR3nt: TGTGCCAGTAGTATAGGTCCAGGGGGGTCCGAGCAGTACTTC
abundance: NA; j_gene: TRBJ2-7; v_gene: TRBV6-5; d_gene: NA; CDR3aa: CASRNGGGTPYEQYF; CDR3nt: TGTGCCAGCAGAAATGGGGGAGGTACACCTTACGAGCAGTACTTC
abundance: NA; j_gene: TRBJ1-5; v_gene: TRBV30; d_gene: NA; CDR3aa: CAWSVRGYQPQHF; CDR3nt: TGTGCCTGGAGTGTAAGAGGCTATCAGCCCCAGCATTTT
abundance: NA; j_gene: TRBJ2-7; v_gene: TRBV28; d_gene: TRBD2; CDR3aa: CASLGGASGNDEQYF; CDR3nt: TGTGCCAGTCTAGGGGGGGCTAGCGGGAATGACGAGCAGTACTTC
abundance: NA; j_gene: TRBJ2-3; v_gene: TRBV28; d_gene: NA; CDR3aa: CASSLSSVAQYF; CDR3nt: TGTGCCAGCAGTTTGAGTTCGGTAGCGCAGTATTTT
abundance: NA; j_gene: TRBJ2-7; v_gene: TRBV11-2; d_gene: TRBD2; CDR3aa: CASSLAGGNEQYF; CDR3nt: TGTGCCAGCAGCTTGGCGGGAGGGAACGAGCAGTACTTC
abundance: NA; j_gene: TRBJ1-1; v_gene: TRBV5-1; d_gene: NA; CDR3aa: CASSLYEGLGLAFF; CDR3nt: TGCGCCAGCAGCTTGTATGAGGGGCTAGGTTTAGCTTTCTTT